This TCR beta chain was found in a study of T cell responses to AZD1222 COVID-19 vaccine. Findings and limits, study-wide: Two AZD1222 doses significantly raised spike-specific TCR breadth and depth over controls. Donors in the cohort were predominantly white British and more often female, and clonal diversity was possibly underestimated. No repertoire was sampled before or during the peak T cell response, only after it.

On this clone itself: Its antigen is unidentified.

Trimming cost V 5 bases and J 4 bases, with 16 bases left between them. Looked up from germline, CDR1 is SGHNT and CDR2 is YYREEE (reference sequence). This CDR3 region has 15 residues. Using immunoSEQ multiplex PCR, the repertoire was profiled, and TCRdb retains in-frame clones only, with some absent. The profile shows 150,000 or so clones, 80% to 90% of them singletons. Material: peripheral blood, obtained on day 0 of MenACWY control vaccination. The sequence was obtained from an adult in good health. This chain links TRBV5-4 with TRBJ1-3, with D perhaps matching TRBD1 (5 bases). CDR3 bases: TGTGCCAGCAGGGACAAGACGGGAGGCGGAAACACCATATATTTT. Its protein product is CASRDKTGGGNTIYF.